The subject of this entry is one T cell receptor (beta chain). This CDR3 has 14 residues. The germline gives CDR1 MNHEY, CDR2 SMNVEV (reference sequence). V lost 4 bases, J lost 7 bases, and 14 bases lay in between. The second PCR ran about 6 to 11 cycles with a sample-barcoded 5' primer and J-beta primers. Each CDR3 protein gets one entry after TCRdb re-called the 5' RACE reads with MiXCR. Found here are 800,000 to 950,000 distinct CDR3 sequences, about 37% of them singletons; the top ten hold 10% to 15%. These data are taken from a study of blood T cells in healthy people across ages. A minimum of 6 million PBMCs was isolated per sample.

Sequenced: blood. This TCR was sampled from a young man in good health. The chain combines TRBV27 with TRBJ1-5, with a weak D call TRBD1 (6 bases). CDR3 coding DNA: TGTGCCAGCAGTTCAAACAGGGAACGCCAGCCCCAGCATTTT. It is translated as CASSSNRERQPQHF.